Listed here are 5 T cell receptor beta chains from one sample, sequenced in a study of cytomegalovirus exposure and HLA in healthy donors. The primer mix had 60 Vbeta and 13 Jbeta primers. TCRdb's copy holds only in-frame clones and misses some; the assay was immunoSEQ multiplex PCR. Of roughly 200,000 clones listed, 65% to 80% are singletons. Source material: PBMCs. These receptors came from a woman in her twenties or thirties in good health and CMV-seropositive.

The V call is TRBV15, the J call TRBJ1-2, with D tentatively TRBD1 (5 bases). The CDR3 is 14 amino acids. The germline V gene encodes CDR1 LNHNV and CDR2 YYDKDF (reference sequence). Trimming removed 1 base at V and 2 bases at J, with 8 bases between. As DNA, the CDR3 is TGTGCCACCAGCAGAGGACGGGGGAACTATGGCTACACCTTC. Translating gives CATSRGRGNYGYTF.

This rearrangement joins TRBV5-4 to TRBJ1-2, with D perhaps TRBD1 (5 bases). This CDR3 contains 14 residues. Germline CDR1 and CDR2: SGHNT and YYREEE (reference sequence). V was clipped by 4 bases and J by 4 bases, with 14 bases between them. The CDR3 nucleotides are TGTGCCAGCAGCGCCGGGACTCCTGTCTATGGCTACACCTTC. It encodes CASSAGTPVYGYTF.

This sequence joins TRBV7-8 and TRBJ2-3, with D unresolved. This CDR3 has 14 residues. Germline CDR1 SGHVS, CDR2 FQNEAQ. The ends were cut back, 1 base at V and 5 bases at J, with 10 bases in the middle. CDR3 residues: CASSLGPGGDTQYF. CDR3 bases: TGTGCCAGCAGCTTAGGCCCCGGCGGAGATACGCAGTATTTT.

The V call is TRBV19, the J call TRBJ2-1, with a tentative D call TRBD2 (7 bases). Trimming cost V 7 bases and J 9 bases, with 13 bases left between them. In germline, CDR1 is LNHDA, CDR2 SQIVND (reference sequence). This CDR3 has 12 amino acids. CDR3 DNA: TGTGCCAGTACAGTAGGGGGGGGTGAGCAGTTCTTC. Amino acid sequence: CASTVGGGEQFF.

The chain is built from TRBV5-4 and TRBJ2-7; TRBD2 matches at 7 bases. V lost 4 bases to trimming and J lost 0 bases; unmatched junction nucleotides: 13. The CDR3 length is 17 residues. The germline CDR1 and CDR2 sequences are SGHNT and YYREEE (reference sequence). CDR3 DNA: TGTGCCAGCAGCCCCGCGCCGGGACTATCCATCTCCTACGAGCAGTACTTC. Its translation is CASSPAPGLSISYEQYF.